Listed here are 14 T cell receptor beta chains from one sample, sequenced in a study of Ad26.COV2.S vaccination and SARS-CoV-2 variants. Treatment noted: 15 to 20 received Ad26.COV2.S at low or high dose, single or two shots; roughly five received placebo; per-sample allocation not given. Specimens were obtained on day 63 following the first vaccine or placebo injection. TCRdb's table, derived via immunoSEQ multiplex PCR, lists solely in-frame clones and lacks some. The repertoire holds over 450,000 clones, with roughly nine tenths as singletons. The sample consisted of peripheral blood, taken in a trial of Ad26.COV2.S vaccine versus placebo. These TCRs come from a person aged 18 to 59 who received the Ad26.COV2.S COVID-19 vaccine or a placebo.

V gene TRBV3-1 (or the pseudogene TRBV3-2) combines with J gene TRBJ2-7; D is ambiguous. This CDR3 spans 14 amino acids. The V and J ends lost 0 bases and 6 bases respectively, with 12 bases between them. From germline, CDR1 is LGHDT and CDR2 YNNKEL (reference sequence). CDR3 region: CASSQDWRDREQYF. CDR3 nucleotides: TGTGCCAGCAGCCAAGATTGGCGCGACCGCGAGCAGTACTTC.

The chain is built from TRBV2 and TRBJ1-2, with D unresolved. The CDR3 sequence is 13 residues long. V was clipped by 3 bases and J by 10 bases, with 15 bases between them. Per the germline V gene, CDR1 is SNHLY and CDR2 is FYNNEI. The CDR3 region has the DNA TGTGCCAGCAGTGACCGGGCCTCAGGCGTCTACACCTTC. This gives the protein CASSDRASGVYTF.

The CDR3 region has the DNA TGTGCCAGCAGCGTTGGGGGGTCGGAAAAACTGTTTTTT. Its protein product is CASSVGGSEKLFF. The chain links TRBV9 to TRBJ1-4, with D perhaps matching TRBD1 (5 bases). Germline V lookup: CDR1 SGDLS, CDR2 YYNGEE. The V end was cut by 2 bases, the J end by 8 bases, with 10 bases between. The CDR3 has 13 residues. The full variable domain, in which reference TRBV9 and TRBJ1-4 provide the parts outside the CDR3, is DSGVTQTPKHLITATGQRVTLRCSPRSGDLSVYWYQQSLDQGLQFLIQYYNGEERAKGNILERFSAQQFPDLHSELNLSSLELGDSALYFCASSVGGSEKLFFGSGTQLSVL.

V usage is TRBV3-1 (or the pseudogene TRBV3-2) and J usage is TRBJ2-6; TRBD1 might be the D (6 bases). Looked up from germline, CDR1 is LGHDT and CDR2 is YNNKEL (reference sequence). V dropped 1 base and J dropped 0 bases, with 19 bases sitting between them. The CDR3 covers 20 residues. CDR3 bases: TGTGCCAGCAGCCAAGCCCACGTGGTCCAGGGGCGCTCTGGGGCCAACGTCCTGACTTTC. Translated, it gives CASSQAHVVQGRSGANVLTF.

A single count supports this clone. This rearrangement joins TRBV2 to TRBJ1-2, with no clear D. The CDR3 has 12 amino acids. Between the trimmed V and J ends, which lost 2 bases and 8 bases, there was a span of 9 bases. Germline values: CDR1 SNHLY, CDR2 FYNNEI. The CDR3 region is CASSETSEGYTF. The CDR3 bases are TGTGCCAGCAGTGAAACGTCGGAGGGCTACACCTTC.

The chain combines TRBV6-4 with TRBJ1-5; D unclear. The length of the CDR3 is 15 residues. Germline values: CDR1 MRHNA, CDR2 SNTAGT. V lost 11 bases and J 7 bases, leaving 24 bases between the germline ends. The CDR3 reads CAPTHPPRVGQPQHF. CDR3 DNA: TGTGCCCCGACCCACCCCCCGAGGGTTGGACAGCCCCAGCATTTT.

The rearrangement joins TRBV7-9 to TRBJ2-1; TRBD2 agrees at 11 bases. The CDR3 extends over 15 amino acids. After removal of 1 base from V and 7 bases from J, the junction contained 3 bases not matched to a gene. CDR1 and CDR2 (germline): SEHNR, FQNEAQ (reference sequence). The CDR3 nucleotides read TGTGCCAGCAGCTTAGGACTAGCGGGGTTGAATGAGCAGTTCTTC. It yields the protein CASSLGLAGLNEQFF.

This chain links TRBV3-1 (or the pseudogene TRBV3-2) with TRBJ2-1; the match to TRBD1 covers 7 bases. Trimming at V came to 4 bases and at J to 2 bases, leaving 5 bases not matched to a gene. The CDR3 runs 15 residues. Germline CDR1 and CDR2: LGHDT and YNNKEL (reference sequence). DNA of the CDR3: TGTGCCAGCAGCCCGGACAGGAGCCCCTACAATGAGCAGTTCTTC. Protein: CASSPDRSPYNEQFF.

The chain employs TRBV7-3 and TRBJ2-2, with D perhaps matching TRBD2 (5 bases). Germline V gene lookup returns CDR1 SGHTA and CDR2 FQGTGA. V was shortened by 4 bases and J by 13 bases, with 19 bases between the two germline ends. The CDR3 is 14 amino acids. The CDR3 reads CASSSLALGPLLFF. The CDR3 DNA reads as TGTGCCAGCAGCTCTCTAGCTTTGGGCCCGCTGCTGTTTTTT.

The gene calls are TRBV4-2 and TRBJ2-3, with 10 nucleotides matching TRBD2. Germline CDR1 reads LGHNA; CDR2 reads YNFKEQ. The trim removed 1 base at V and 1 base at J, leaving 5 bases unmatched. This CDR3 region has 17 residues. The CDR3 bases are TGTGCCAGCAGCCAAGCTGGGACTAGCGAGGGCACAGATACGCAGTATTTT. Protein sequence: CASSQAGTSEGTDTQYF.

The chain carries TRBV7-2 and TRBJ2-7; maybe TRBD2 (5 bases). Germline V gene data show CDR1 as SGHTA and CDR2 as FQGNSA. Deletions cut 3 bases from V and 1 base from J, with 10 bases between. The CDR3 sequence is 14 residues long. The DNA for the CDR3 is TGTGCCAGCAGCTTTTTATCGGGATCCTACGAGCAGTACTTC. It translates to CASSFLSGSYEQYF.

V and J are TRBV28 and TRBJ2-7; the match to TRBD1 covers 9 bases. J gave up 1 base and V 3 bases, and 7 bases lay outside the gene matches. The germline gives CDR1 MDHEN, CDR2 SYDVKM. CDR3 length: 16 residues. CDR3 DNA sequence: TGTGCCAGCAGTTTGCTTGGGGGGACAGGGTCCTACGAGCAGTACTTC. Protein: CASSLLGGTGSYEQYF. Together with reference TRBV28 and TRBJ2-7, the CDR3 gives the full variable domain: DVKVTQSSRYLVKRTGEKVFLECVQDMDHENMFWYRQDPGLGLRLIYFSYDVKMKEKGDIPEGYSVSREKKERFSLILESASTNQTSMYLCASSLLGGTGSYEQYFGPGTRLTVT.

This clone was recorded once. The rearrangement links TRBV6-5 to TRBJ1-5; no clear D gene. Per germline, CDR1 MNHEY and CDR2 SVGAGI. The CDR3 contains 13 residues. The V gene lost 5 bases and the J gene lost 9 bases, with 14 bases spanning the gap. In DNA form, the CDR3 reads TGTGCCAGCAGTACCGGCCCAGGCCGGCCCCAGCATTTT. Residues: CASSTGPGRPQHF.

V usage is TRBV6-2 or TRBV6-3 and J usage is TRBJ1-2; TRBD1 might be the D (5 bases). The CDR3 is made up of 13 amino acids. With 6 bases removed from V and 13 bases from J, the gap between germline ends came to 21 bases. Germline values: CDR1 MNHEY, CDR2 SVGEGT. The CDR3 sequence: CASSSGTLNRFTF. The DNA for the CDR3 is TGTGCCAGCAGCTCCGGCACCCTTAACAGGTTCACCTTC.